This is a list of T cell receptor beta chains from one sample in a study of OX40 agonist ivuxolimab in advanced cancers. The table came from immunoSEQ multiplex PCR; TCRdb's copy has only in-frame clones and leaves some out. The sample records fewer than 85,000 clones, about nine tenths being singletons. The input for sequencing was CD4+ or CD8+ T cells sorted from blood, taken in a trial of the OX40 agonist ivuxolimab. All receptors come from an adult with an advanced solid tumor such as melanoma, head and neck, liver or kidney cancer. The CDR3 runs from the conserved cysteine through the conserved F or W. A D gene is named only where the DNA matches it firmly. Size tells how often a clone was seen (once, few, many) or the class of an expanded clone, and some rows leave it out.

J | length | size | D | V | CDR3 | DNA
TRBJ1-1 | 14 | NA | TRBD1 | TRBV19 | CASSRDRGHTEAFF | TGTGCCAGTAGTCGTGACAGGGGGCACACTGAAGCTTTCTTT
TRBJ2-5 | 14 | NA | TRBD2 | TRBV25-1 | CASSELAGVETQYF | TGTGCCAGCAGTGAACTAGCGGGAGTAGAGACCCAGTACTTC
TRBJ2-1 | 15 | NA | TRBD2 | TRBV5-6 | CASSFYGGADNEQFF | TGTGCCAGCAGCTTTTACGGGGGGGCTGACAATGAGCAGTTCTTC
TRBJ1-1 | 15 | NA | NA | TRBV10-3 | CATRFGELQNTEAFF | TGTGCCACGCGCTTTGGGGAGTTACAGAACACTGAAGCTTTCTTT
TRBJ2-1 | 13 | NA | NA | TRBV29-1 | CSVEGQGSNEQFF | TGCAGCGTTGAGGGGCAGGGTTCCAATGAGCAGTTCTTC
TRBJ2-7 | 13 | NA | NA | TRBV7-2 | CASSWGLLGEQYF | TGTGCCAGCAGCTGGGGGCTACTGGGGGAGCAGTACTTC
TRBJ1-1 | 15 | NA | NA | TRBV5-4 | CASSLAKQGGTEAFF | TGTGCCAGCAGCTTGGCCAAACAGGGAGGCACTGAAGCTTTCTTT
TRBJ2-7 | 11 | NA | NA | TRBV10-2 | CASQGGYEQYF | TGCGCCAGCCAAGGGGGCTACGAGCAGTACTTC
TRBJ1-2 | 16 | NA | NA | TRBV5-5 | CASSHSGVGTLYGYTF | TGTGCCAGCAGCCACTCCGGGGTGGGAACCCTCTATGGCTACACCTTC
TRBJ1-5 | 12 | NA | NA | TRBV19 | CASSMGNQPQHF | TGTGCCAGTAGTATGGGCAATCAGCCCCAGCATTTT
TRBJ2-5 | 17 | NA | TRBD2 | TRBV5-1 | CASSLELGRASGSWEYF | TGCGCCAGCAGCTTGGAGTTAGGCCGCGCTAGCGGGAGTTGGGAGTACTTC
TRBJ2-2 | 14 | NA | NA | TRBV6-1 | CASSVGRTHGELFF | TGTGCCAGCAGTGTAGGACGGACCCACGGGGAGCTGTTTTTT
TRBJ1-4 | 15 | few | TRBD1 | TRBV10-2 | CASSAPGQGVEKLFF | TGCGCCAGCAGTGCCCCGGGACAGGGGGTTGAAAAACTGTTTTTT